The clone carrying this TCR beta chain occurred a few times. From germline, CDR1 is SQVTM and CDR2 ANQGSEA. CDR3 size: 17 residues. Unmatched junction bases numbered 12, after V lost 1 base and J lost 0 bases. The record originates from a study of cytomegalovirus exposure and HLA in healthy donors. The primer mix had 60 Vbeta and 13 Jbeta primers. Produced via immunoSEQ multiplex PCR; TCRdb's table is partial and in-frame only. The table lists around 92,000 clones, roughly 80% of them singletons. The chain uses TRBV29-1 and TRBJ2-7, with 7 bases lining up with TRBD2. Specimen: PBMCs. The receptor was derived from a girl aged 2 to 9 in good health and CMV-seropositive. CDR3 sequence reads: CSVEGTRAGGSSYEQYF. The CDR3 DNA reads TGCAGCGTTGAAGGGACTAGGGCCGGCGGGAGCTCCTACGAGCAGTACTTC.